The sequence of this TCR beta chain was determined in a study of shared clonotypes between healthy human individuals. Produced via immunoSEQ multiplex PCR; TCRdb's table is partial and in-frame only. The sample has approximately 460,000 clones; approximately 77% are singletons. This clone was picked up one time. The clonotype originates from a woman aged 35 to 49 in good health. Some clones in this sample may be carry-over from other donors' samples. Sequences were obtained from PBMCs.

The CDR3 sequence is CASRPGPRGRGNTEAFF. CDR3 nucleotides: TGTGCCAGCAGACCGGGTCCGAGGGGAAGAGGGAACACTGAAGCTTTCTTT. The V call is TRBV5-4, the J call TRBJ1-1, with a tentative D call TRBD1 (5 bases). This CDR3 region has 17 residues. Germline V gene sequence: CDR1 SGHNT, CDR2 YYREEE (reference sequence). V was clipped by 5 bases and J by 1 base, with 21 bases between them.